The 25 T cell receptor beta chains below come from one sample, sequenced in a study of beta chain features in type 1 diabetes. As every portion of the isolated RNA was reverse transcribed, the sequencing read expressed TCRB transcripts. Using immunoSEQ multiplex PCR, the repertoire was profiled, and TCRdb retains in-frame clones only, with some absent. This table has under 400,000 clones, 10% to 15% appearing once. Findings of the study overall: Researchers report that Type 1 diabetes patients had moderately but significantly shorter TCRB CDR3s across all four CD4+ subsets.

These receptors have no known antigen. The sequenced material came from naive CD4+ T cells from blood. The receptors were gathered from a woman aged 18 to 35 with type 1 diabetes.

This clone has more than one count but fewer than ten. This chain links TRBV5-1 with TRBJ2-1; D is ambiguous. V lost 3 bases and J lost 7, with 17 bases in between. The CDR3 is 15 residues long. Germline V lookup: CDR1 SGHRS, CDR2 YFSETQ. This CDR3 reads CASSSDSYYLNEQFF. CDR3 coding DNA: TGCGCCAGCAGCTCCGACTCATACTACCTTAATGAGCAGTTCTTC.

The chain couples TRBV4-1 to TRBJ2-1; 7 positions agree with TRBD1. The V segment lost 3 bases and the J segment 6 bases; nucleotides outside the gene matches: 8. Germline V gives CDR1 MGHRA, CDR2 YSYEKL. The CDR3 spans 15 residues. The CDR3 protein is CASSHTTGVFNEQFF. Here the CDR3 DNA reads TGCGCCAGCAGCCACACCACAGGGGTCTTCAATGAGCAGTTCTTC.

There are a few counts of this clone. V is TRBV23-1 and J is TRBJ2-1, with 11 nucleotides matching TRBD2. TRBV23-1 is sorted into the ORF group, with uncertain function. The CDR3 runs 15 residues. J was trimmed by 8 bases and V by 6 bases; bases with no gene match: 9. The CDR3 region has the DNA TGCGCCAGCAGGCGTAGCGGGGGGGCGTCGGATGAGCAGTTCTTC. Translated: CASRRSGGASDEQFF.

This clone occurred a few times. V usage is TRBV19 and J usage is TRBJ2-1; 10 nucleotides align to TRBD2. This CDR3 has 16 amino acids. In germline, CDR1 is LNHDA, CDR2 SQIVND (reference sequence). V trimming: 7 bases; J trimming: 4 bases; junction bases outside the gene matches: 10. The CDR3 region is CASTPLAGALYNEQFF. CDR3 sequence (DNA): TGTGCCAGTACCCCGCTAGCGGGGGCCCTATACAATGAGCAGTTCTTC.

The CDR3 region is CASSPLTSGAGELFF. CDR3 sequence (DNA): TGTGCCAGCAGCCCCCTGACTAGCGGGGCCGGGGAGCTGTTTTTT. The gene calls are TRBV9 and TRBJ2-2, with 11 bases aligning to TRBD2. The V gene's germline CDR1 is SGDLS and CDR2 YYNGEE. The CDR3 is made up of 15 amino acids. Trimming cost V 4 bases and J 6 bases; bases outside gene matches: 5.

This clone has just a few counts. The chain carries TRBV5-4 and TRBJ2-4; perhaps TRBD1 as D (5 bases). The CDR3 is 12 amino acids. V was pared by 1 base and J by 7 bases, with 6 bases between. Germline-derived CDR1 and CDR2 are SGHNT and YYREEE (reference sequence). The DNA for the CDR3 is TGTGCCAGCAGCTTGAAGGGGAACATTCAGTACTTC. Translating it yields CASSLKGNIQYF.

This clone showed up just a few times. The chain uses TRBV29-1 and TRBJ2-3; TRBD2 is a possible D gene (6 bases). V lost 6 bases and J 0 bases, leaving 19 bases between the germline ends. The CDR3 runs 16 residues. Germline lookup yields CDR1 SQVTM and CDR2 ANQGSEA. This chain's CDR3 is CSVETRLVRSTDTQYF. DNA of the CDR3: TGCAGCGTAGAGACACGACTAGTTCGGAGCACAGATACGCAGTATTTT.

The table lists this clone with a few counts. The chain recombines TRBV19 with TRBJ1-5; tentatively, D is TRBD1 (5 bases). CDR1 LNHDA and CDR2 SQIVND come from the germline V gene (reference sequence). This CDR3 has 14 residues. V was shortened by 9 bases and J by 2 bases, with 14 bases between the two germline ends. The CDR3 protein is CASIDSHRNQPQHF. The CDR3 nucleotides read TGTGCCAGCATTGACAGCCACCGCAATCAGCCCCAGCATTTT.

The sample holds a few counts of this clone. This sequence joins TRBV2 and TRBJ2-3, with 8 bases matching TRBD2. Germline CDR1 reads SNHLY; CDR2 reads FYNNEI. The V segment lost 4 bases and the J segment 6 bases; nucleotides outside the gene matches: 9. The CDR3 extends over 15 amino acids. CDR3 in amino acids: CASSVEAGVADTQYF. The CDR3 coding sequence is TGTGCCAGCAGTGTCGAAGCGGGAGTAGCCGATACGCAGTATTTT.

The CDR3 sequence is CASSLATEPATQHF. In DNA, the CDR3 is TGTGCCAGCAGCTTAGCAACAGAACCCGCGACCCAGCATTTT. V usage is TRBV7-9 and J usage is TRBJ1-5, with D unclear. The germline CDR1 and CDR2 sequences are SEHNR and FQNEAQ (reference sequence). Deletions cut 0 bases from V and 11 bases from J, with 14 bases between. CDR3 length equals 14 residues.

This clone was recorded a few times. The chain is built from TRBV2 and TRBJ2-7; the D gene is possibly TRBD2 (5 bases). Germline lookup yields CDR1 SNHLY and CDR2 FYNNEI. V was clipped by 7 bases and J by 6 bases, with 13 bases between them. The CDR3 totals 12 residues. The CDR3 bases are TGTGCCAGCATCCCATCGCGGGCCGAGCAGTACTTC. Its translation: CASIPSRAEQYF.

This chain uses TRBV19 with TRBJ1-1; maybe TRBD1 (5 bases). The germline V and J ends were trimmed by 2 bases and 0 bases, with 16 bases remaining between them. The CDR3 has 17 amino acids. Germline lookup yields CDR1 LNHDA and CDR2 SQIVND (reference sequence). CDR3 DNA: TGTGCCAGTAGTATACAGGCGTGGGGGGTCATGAACACTGAAGCTTTCTTT. It yields the protein CASSIQAWGVMNTEAFF. Variable domain in full (rest from reference TRBV19 and TRBJ1-1): DGGITQSPKYLFRKEGQNVTLSCEQNLNHDAMYWYRQDPGQGLRLIYYSQIVNDFQKGDIAEGYSVSREKKESFPLTVTSAQKNPTAFYLCASSIQAWGVMNTEAFFGQGTRLTVV.

V usage is TRBV11-2 and J usage is TRBJ2-7, with D unclear. The CDR3 sequence is 15 residues long. V was cut by 5 bases and J by 1 base, with 15 bases left in between. Per germline, CDR1 SGHAT and CDR2 FQNNGV. CDR3 sequence: CASSRTLSVSYEQYF. CDR3 sequence (DNA): TGTGCCAGCAGCCGTACATTATCAGTATCCTACGAGCAGTACTTC.

This rearrangement joins TRBV27 to TRBJ2-3; 10 bases are a match to TRBD1. CDR3 length: 16 amino acids. Germline assignment: CDR1 MNHEY and CDR2 SMNVEV (reference sequence). J was trimmed by 5 bases and V by 10 bases; bases with no gene match: 15. In DNA form, the CDR3 reads TGTGCCATTAGGAGGGGGACAGGGGATTTTGAAGATACGCAGTATTTT. The encoded protein is CAIRRGTGDFEDTQYF.

This clone turned up a few times. The CDR3 bases are TGTGCCAGCAGCTTAGATCGGCCGACCCAGGTGAACACTGAAGCTTTCTTT. The encoded protein is CASSLDRPTQVNTEAFF. The gene calls are TRBV11-2 and TRBJ1-1, with no clear D. CDR1 and CDR2 from the germline V gene are SGHAT and FQNNGV. Deletions cut 0 bases from V and 0 bases from J, with 14 bases between. CDR3 length: 17 amino acids.

A few counts support this clone. The V call is TRBV7-9, the J call TRBJ2-5, with 8 positions matching TRBD2. This CDR3 region has 16 residues. Trimming cost V 2 bases and J 7 bases; bases outside gene matches: 12. The V gene's germline CDR1 is SEHNR and CDR2 FQNEAQ (reference sequence). The CDR3 DNA sequence: TGTGCCAGCAGCTTATATACCAATACGCGGGGGGCGACCCAGTACTTC. It translates to CASSLYTNTRGATQYF.

The chain carries TRBV5-4 and TRBJ2-1, with TRBD2 matching 8 bases. Germline-derived CDR1 and CDR2 are SGHNT and YYREEE (reference sequence). V was clipped by 0 bases and J by 0 bases; unmatched bases: 8. The CDR3 totals 18 residues. CDR3 sequence (DNA): TGTGCCAGCAGCTTGGGGGGCGGGAGGACAAGCTCCTACAATGAGCAGTTCTTC. This codes for CASSLGGGRTSSYNEQFF.

The chain links TRBV29-1 to TRBJ2-1; possible D gene TRBD2, 5 bases. The germline V gene encodes CDR1 SQVTM and CDR2 ANQGSEA. CDR3 size: 12 residues. The V end lost 0 bases, the J end lost 8 bases, and 8 bases lay between the germline ends. The CDR3 nucleotides read TGCAGCGTTGAAGAATGGCGGGATGAGCAGTTCTTC. It encodes CSVEEWRDEQFF.

This clone was detected a few times. Other DNA sequences from this sample encode an identical CDR3 as well. The genes are TRBV5-1 and TRBJ2-1, with TRBD2 matching 10 bases. CDR1 SGHRS and CDR2 YFSETQ come from the germline V gene. J was trimmed by 6 bases and V by 0 bases; bases with no gene match: 3. This CDR3 contains 15 residues. DNA for the CDR3: TGCGCCAGCAGCTTGGGGCTAGCGGGGGTCAATGAGCAGTTCTTC. This sequence encodes CASSLGLAGVNEQFF.

The rearrangement joins TRBV7-2 to TRBJ2-5; 10 nucleotides line up with TRBD2. The CDR3 spans 15 residues. J lost 5 bases, V lost 4 bases, and 7 bases had no gene match. The germline gives CDR1 SGHTA, CDR2 FQGNSA. CDR3 amino acids: CASSYQRGGLETQYF. CDR3 nucleotide sequence: TGTGCCAGCAGCTACCAGCGGGGGGGTTTGGAGACCCAGTACTTC.

The V call is TRBV6-5, the J call TRBJ2-5; TRBD1 is a possible D gene (5 bases). V was clipped by 7 bases and J by 5 bases, with 14 bases between them. Germline V gene lookup returns CDR1 MNHEY and CDR2 SVGAGI. CDR3 length: 13 amino acids. This CDR3 is CASKVGAGETQYF. The DNA of the CDR3 is TGTGCCAGCAAAGTTGGGGCTGGGGAGACCCAGTACTTC.

This clone was detected only a few times. The V and J genes are TRBV5-1 and TRBJ2-5; D not resolved. Germline lookup yields CDR1 SGHRS and CDR2 YFSETQ. V gave up 3 bases and J gave up 2 bases, with 14 bases separating them. The CDR3 runs to 15 residues. Here the CDR3 reads CASSSLLMTQETQYF. The CDR3 region has the DNA TGCGCCAGCAGCTCGTTACTCATGACACAAGAGACCCAGTACTTC.

The chain couples TRBV7-2 to TRBJ2-7, with TRBD2 matching over 7 bases. Trimming cost V 1 base and J 4 bases; bases outside gene matches: 4. The CDR3 is made up of 14 amino acids. CDR1 and CDR2 from the germline V gene are SGHTA and FQGNSA. The CDR3 DNA sequence: TGTGCCAGCAGCTTAGTTCAGGGACTATACGAGCAGTACTTC. Protein sequence: CASSLVQGLYEQYF.

V and J are TRBV6-6 and TRBJ2-6; TRBD1 might be the D (5 bases). Germline V lookup: CDR1 MNHNY, CDR2 SVGAGI (reference sequence). The CDR3 runs 15 residues. V lost 5 bases, J lost 2 bases, and 10 bases lay in between. CDR3 protein: CASSQGEAGANVLTF. The CDR3, as DNA: TGTGCCAGCAGTCAGGGTGAGGCTGGGGCCAACGTCCTGACTTTC.

The J gene is TRBJ2-7, the V gene TRBV7-9, with 10 bases identical to TRBD1. CDR1 is SEHNR and CDR2 is FQNEAQ in the germline V gene (reference sequence). There are 17 residues in the CDR3. J lost 4 bases, V lost 1 base, and 10 bases had no gene match. In DNA form, the CDR3 reads TGTGCCAGCAGCTTAGGGGTTCCGGGACAGGGGCGGTACGAGCAGTACTTC. It is translated as CASSLGVPGQGRYEQYF.